One sample yielded the 30 T cell receptor beta chains listed below, sequenced in a study of blood T cell repertoires in COVID-19. Using immunoSEQ multiplex PCR, the repertoire was profiled, and TCRdb retains in-frame clones only, with some absent. The sample contains under 350,000 clones, 85% to 90% of which appear only once. The sample comprised peripheral blood. These receptors were taken from a man aged 18-30 years with active or convalescent COVID-19.

CDR3 in DNA: TGTGCCAGCAGCGACAGGGGGAGTCAGCCCCAGCATTTT. Protein: CASSDRGSQPQHF. The rearrangement uses TRBV6-2 or TRBV6-3 and TRBJ1-5; 9 bases match TRBD1. The CDR3 has 13 amino acids. The germline CDR1 and CDR2 sequences are MNHEY and SVGEGT. With 6 bases clipped from V and 6 bases from J, the junction kept 3 bases outside the gene matches.

V is TRBV10-3 and J is TRBJ2-5; D unclear. Trimming cost V 6 bases and J 1 base, with 9 bases left between them. The CDR3 runs 13 residues. The germline CDR1 and CDR2 sequences are ENHRY and SYGVKD. CDR3 loop: CAIRDQAQETQYF. The CDR3 DNA sequence: TGTGCCATCAGAGATCAAGCCCAAGAGACCCAGTACTTC.

The chain recombines TRBV14 with TRBJ2-3; D possibly corresponds to TRBD2 (6 bases). This CDR3 is 16 amino acids long. Per the germline V gene, CDR1 is SGHDN and CDR2 is FVKESK. V lost 4 bases and J lost 3, with 17 bases in between. The CDR3 reads CASSLRRPSATDTQYF. The CDR3 bases are TGTGCCAGCAGCCTCCGCCGACCTAGCGCAACAGATACGCAGTATTTT.

This rearrangement joins TRBV5-6 to TRBJ2-7; D is perhaps TRBD2 (5 bases). The V gene's germline CDR1 is SGHDT and CDR2 YYEEEE. V was shortened by 3 bases and J by 1 base, with 8 bases between the two germline ends. CDR3 length equals 13 residues. As DNA, the CDR3 is TGTGCCAGCAGCTCACGGGATTCCTACGAGCAGTACTTC. Translating gives CASSSRDSYEQYF.

This clone was seen only once. The chain couples TRBV11-2 to TRBJ1-2; tentatively, D is TRBD1 (6 bases). The germline CDR1 and CDR2 sequences are SGHAT and FQNNGV. This CDR3 spans 16 amino acids. V was trimmed by 5 bases and J by 6 bases, leaving 22 bases between them. The CDR3 nucleotides are TGTGCCAGCAGCCAGAAATGGACAGAATTTTACCATGGCTACACCTTC. The encoded protein is CASSQKWTEFYHGYTF.

The chain employs TRBV27 and TRBJ2-5, with D perhaps matching TRBD1 (5 bases). The CDR3 has 14 amino acids. In germline, CDR1 is MNHEY, CDR2 SMNVEV (reference sequence). V dropped 4 bases and J dropped 5 bases, with 14 bases sitting between them. CDR3 protein: CASSSFGRAETQYF. CDR3 nucleotide sequence: TGTGCCAGCAGTTCATTCGGCAGGGCTGAGACCCAGTACTTC.

CDR3 in DNA: TGTGCCAGCAGTTACTCGGCGGGTTACGAGCAGTACTTC. This gives the protein CASSYSAGYEQYF. The chain combines TRBV6-5 with TRBJ2-7; D possibly corresponds to TRBD2 (5 bases). V was pared by 0 bases and J by 4 bases, with 7 bases between. Germline V gene sequence: CDR1 MNHEY, CDR2 SVGAGI. The length of the CDR3 is 13 residues.

The chain recombines TRBV6-2 or TRBV6-3 with TRBJ1-2; D ambiguous. Trimming stripped 1 base from V and 8 bases from J, with 14 bases between. Germline CDR1 MNHEY, CDR2 SVGEGT. The CDR3 runs 14 residues. The CDR3 DNA is TGTGCCAGCAGTTACTTCAGGAATGATGGAGGCTACACCTTC. Translated: CASSYFRNDGGYTF.

This rearrangement joins TRBV6-4 to TRBJ2-7; D may be TRBD1 (5 bases). The CDR3 has 15 amino acids. Deletions cut 4 bases from V and 6 bases from J, with 19 bases between. The germline CDR1 and CDR2 sequences are MRHNA and SNTAGT. CDR3 region: CASSARRQYLCEQYF. CDR3 DNA sequence: TGTGCCAGCAGTGCAAGGAGACAGTACCTCTGCGAGCAGTACTTC.

The CDR3 DNA sequence: TGTGCCAGCAGCTTGACGGGAGGGCGTCGGTACGAGCAGTACTTC. Residues: CASSLTGGRRYEQYF. This chain uses TRBV5-4 with TRBJ2-7; 8 bases align to TRBD2. Looked up from germline, CDR1 is SGHNT and CDR2 is YYREEE (reference sequence). CDR3 length: 15 amino acids. The V segment lost 1 base and the J segment 4 bases; nucleotides outside the gene matches: 7.

The chain carries TRBV7-9 and TRBJ2-7; tentative D call: TRBD1 (5 bases). In germline, CDR1 is SEHNR, CDR2 FQNEAQ (reference sequence). Between the trimmed V and J ends, which lost 0 bases and 7 bases, there was a span of 13 bases. There are 14 residues in the CDR3. The CDR3 sequence: CASSLALAGKEQYF. As DNA, the CDR3 is TGTGCCAGCAGCTTAGCTCTCGCAGGGAAGGAGCAGTACTTC. The full variable domain, with the rest looked up from reference TRBV7-9 and TRBJ2-7, is DTGVSQNPRHKITKRGQNVTFRCDPISEHNRLYWYRQTLGQGPEFLTYFQNEAQLEKSRLLSDRFSAERPKGSFSTLEIQRTEQGDSAMYLCASSLALAGKEQYFGPGTRLTVT.

This chain joins TRBV5-1 and TRBJ2-1; 12 positions agree with TRBD1. The germline V gene has CDR1 SGHRS and CDR2 YFSETQ. This CDR3 contains 15 residues. With 3 bases clipped from V and 7 bases from J, the junction kept 5 bases outside the gene matches. Written as DNA, the CDR3 is TGCGCCAGCAGCTGGCAGGGACAGGGGGCTAATGAGCAGTTCTTC. It encodes CASSWQGQGANEQFF.

The genes are TRBV6-5 and TRBJ2-1; TRBD1 agrees at 8 bases. CDR3 length equals 15 residues. Trimming cost V 6 bases and J 1 base; bases outside gene matches: 5. Germline V gene data show CDR1 as MNHEY and CDR2 as SVGAGI. CDR3 bases: TGTGCCAGCAGATTGCAGGGGGCATCCTACAATGAGCAGTTCTTC. Residues: CASRLQGASYNEQFF.

V gene TRBV7-9 combines with J gene TRBJ2-7; 8 bases match TRBD2. CDR3 length equals 16 residues. CDR1 and CDR2 from the germline V gene are SEHNR and FQNEAQ (reference sequence). The trim removed 4 bases at V and 3 bases at J, leaving 11 bases unmatched. CDR3 in DNA: TGTGCCAGCAGCTCCCGCTTCGGAGCGGGAGTCTACGAGCAGTACTTC. Translating it yields CASSSRFGAGVYEQYF.

The V gene is TRBV14, the J gene TRBJ2-5; no reliable D call. V was cut by 0 bases and J by 5 bases, with 7 bases left in between. In germline, CDR1 is SGHDN, CDR2 FVKESK. The CDR3 has 13 amino acids. CDR3 nucleotides: TGTGCCAGCAGCCAAGAGGGCGAGGAGACCCAGTACTTC. Translation: CASSQEGEETQYF.

The V gene is TRBV3-1 (or the pseudogene TRBV3-2), the J gene TRBJ1-1, with 9 bases identical to TRBD1. V shed 4 bases, J shed 1 base, and the junction held 1 base outside the gene matches. CDR1 is LGHDT and CDR2 is YNNKEL in the germline V gene (reference sequence). The CDR3 consists of 14 residues. The chain's CDR3 is CASSPGQGNTEAFF. The CDR3 coding sequence is TGTGCCAGCAGCCCGGGACAGGGGAACACTGAAGCTTTCTTT.

V and J are TRBV6-5 and TRBJ1-1; D remains unclear. V was cut by 6 bases and J by 4 bases, with 9 bases left in between. Germline V lookup: CDR1 MNHEY, CDR2 SVGAGI. The CDR3 sequence is 12 residues long. The CDR3 loop reads CASRYGSTEAFF. CDR3 in DNA: TGTGCCAGCAGATATGGTAGCACTGAAGCTTTCTTT.

This clone has more than one count but fewer than ten. The chain joins TRBV6-2 or TRBV6-3 to TRBJ1-5; D remains unclear. Germline loops: CDR1 MNHEY, CDR2 SVGEGT. V lost 4 bases, J lost 2 bases, and 6 bases lay in between. The CDR3 has 13 amino acids. The DNA of the CDR3 is TGTGCCAGCAGTTCCGTAGGCAATCAGCCCCAGCATTTT. Translating it yields CASSSVGNQPQHF.

The V and J genes are TRBV10-2 and TRBJ2-7; TRBD1 might be the D (6 bases). V lost 7 bases and J lost 3, with 13 bases in between. CDR1 is WSHSY and CDR2 is SAAADI in the germline V gene. CDR3 length equals 13 residues. The CDR3 sequence: CASTGGRGYEQYF. The CDR3 nucleotides are TGCGCCAGCACCGGAGGCAGGGGCTACGAGCAGTACTTC.

In its sample, this clone was seen once. J is TRBJ2-5 and V is TRBV7-9, with D tentatively TRBD2 (6 bases). The CDR3 length is 13 residues. CDR1 is SEHNR and CDR2 is FQNEAQ in the germline V gene (reference sequence). The V end was cut by 8 bases, the J end by 5 bases, with 15 bases between. CDR3: CASEIGLLETQYF. The CDR3 DNA is TGTGCCAGCGAGATAGGACTATTGGAGACCCAGTACTTC. The full variable domain, in which reference TRBV7-9 and TRBJ2-5 provide the parts outside the CDR3, is DTGVSQNPRHKITKRGQNVTFRCDPISEHNRLYWYRQTLGQGPEFLTYFQNEAQLEKSRLLSDRFSAERPKGSFSTLEIQRTEQGDSAMYLCASEIGLLETQYFGPGTRLLVL.

The rearrangement uses TRBV29-1 and TRBJ2-7; TRBD2 matches 13 bases. The CDR3 extends over 15 amino acids. The germline V gene encodes CDR1 SQVTM and CDR2 ANQGSEA. Trimming took 4 bases from V and 2 from J; bases not matched to a gene: 5. The CDR3 DNA sequence: TGCAGCGTTGTACCCGGGACTAGCGGGGCCTACGAGCAGTACTTC. Translation gives CSVVPGTSGAYEQYF.

CDR3 sequence (DNA): TGCGCCAGCAGCCAAGATAGAGGGCTGTTTTTT. Amino acids: CASSQDRGLFF. The V call is TRBV4-1, the J call TRBJ1-4; D not certain. The CDR3 has 11 residues. CDR1 is MGHRA, CDR2 YSYEKL, per germline. Trimming left V 0 bases short and J 14 bases short, with 7 bases between.

V and J are TRBV7-3 and TRBJ2-1; possible D gene TRBD2, 6 bases. V lost 5 bases and J lost 8, with 13 bases in between. This CDR3 comprises 13 residues. From germline, CDR1 is SGHTA and CDR2 FQGTGA. CDR3: CASSATSSHEQFF. The CDR3 coding sequence is TGTGCCAGCAGCGCAACTAGCAGCCATGAGCAGTTCTTC.

CDR3 sequence: CASSEPLNWPWFAYTF. CDR3 nucleotides: TGTGCCAGCAGCGAACCTCTCAATTGGCCCTGGTTTGCCTACACCTTC. V and J are TRBV6-1 and TRBJ1-2; no definite D call. CDR1 and CDR2 (germline): MNHNS, SASEGT. This CDR3 region has 16 residues. Trimming took 6 bases from V and 10 from J, leaving 27 bases between them.

This clone has more than one count but fewer than ten. This rearrangement joins TRBV19 to TRBJ1-3, with 11 bases identical to TRBD1. Germline V gene data show CDR1 as LNHDA and CDR2 as SQIVND (reference sequence). This CDR3 contains 17 residues. V gave up 2 bases and J gave up 0 bases; unmatched junction bases: 3. The CDR3 loop is CASSIPGTGGSGNTIYF. In DNA, the CDR3 is TGTGCCAGTAGTATACCCGGGACAGGGGGCTCTGGAAACACCATATATTTT.

This rearrangement joins TRBV19 to TRBJ2-5; TRBD2 matches 7 bases. J gave up 4 bases and V 5 bases, and 1 base lay outside the gene matches. The CDR3 loop spans 12 amino acids. CDR1 is LNHDA, CDR2 SQIVND, per germline (reference sequence). CDR3 coding DNA: TGTGCCAGTAGTTGGGGGGGAGAGACCCAGTACTTC. Encoded protein: CASSWGGETQYF.

The V call is TRBV28, the J call TRBJ1-6; TRBD1 matches 9 bases. The J segment lost 11 bases and the V segment lost 6 bases, leaving 8 bases of the junction unmatched. The CDR3 consists of 14 residues. The germline gives CDR1 MDHEN, CDR2 SYDVKM. The CDR3 reads CASSPGQGQAPLHF. As DNA, the CDR3 is TGTGCCAGCAGCCCGGGACAGGGACAGGCACCCCTCCACTTT.

The V gene is TRBV24-1, the J gene TRBJ1-2; D ambiguous. CDR1 and CDR2 from the germline V gene are KGHDR and SFDVKD. V lost 2 bases and J 8 bases, leaving 26 bases between the germline ends. The CDR3 has 18 residues. The CDR3 region is CATSDSSPPDAASRGYTF. CDR3 bases: TGTGCCACCAGTGATTCAAGTCCGCCTGATGCGGCATCAAGAGGCTACACCTTC.

The chain couples TRBV11-2 to TRBJ2-3; D may be TRBD2 (5 bases). V was pared by 3 bases and J by 1 base, with 5 bases between. The V gene's germline CDR1 is SGHAT and CDR2 FQNNGV. The CDR3 is made up of 13 amino acids. The CDR3 DNA reads as TGTGCCAGCAGCTTTAGCGGCACAGATACGCAGTATTTT. Protein sequence: CASSFSGTDTQYF.

Details on this clone: One end of the junction fails to match germline, which may point to a read error. The J gene is TRBJ1-6, the V gene TRBV7-2; D not certain. The CDR3 sequence is 13 residues long. The V gene's germline CDR1 is SGHTA and CDR2 FQGNSA. The CDR3 here is CAGSLSGDSPLHF. For the CDR3, the DNA is TGTGCCGGCAGCTTGAGCGGAGATTCACCCCTCCACTTT.